This is a list of T cell receptor beta chains from one sample in a study of T cell responses to AZD1222 COVID-19 vaccine. TCRdb's copy holds only in-frame clones and misses some; the assay was immunoSEQ multiplex PCR. The sample lists approximately 130,000 clones; 75% to 95% were seen once. Sequenced here: peripheral blood, sampled on day 0 of AZD1222 vaccination. The receptors shown here come from an adult in good health. CDR3s include the opening cysteine and the closing phenylalanine or tryptophan. D genes are given only for firm matches. Clone size is given for some rows only: seen once, a few or many times, or a class if the clone is expanded.

TRBD2	TRBJ2-2	TRBV11-2	NA	CASSLGLAGTGELFF	TGTGCCAGCAGCCTTGGACTAGCGGGAACCGGGGAGCTGTTTTTT
NA	TRBJ2-1	TRBV6-5	once	CASSRDSPYNEQFF	TGTGCCAGCAGTCGGGACTCCCCCTACAATGAGCAGTTCTTC
TRBD2	TRBJ2-1	TRBV3-1/TRBV3-2	NA	CASSPGGGRGYNEQFF	TGTGCCAGCAGCCCTGGGGGCGGGAGGGGGTACAATGAGCAGTTCTTC
NA	TRBJ2-7	TRBV19	NA	CASSSGSAGPNEQYF	TGTGCCAGTAGTTCCGGCTCTGCCGGACCTAACGAGCAGTACTTC
NA	TRBJ2-1	TRBV7-8	NA	CASSLELLYNEQFF	TGTGCCAGCAGCTTAGAGCTGCTCTACAATGAGCAGTTCTTC
TRBD1	TRBJ2-5	TRBV28	NA	CASSFPGQGQETQYF	TGTGCCAGCAGTTTCCCCGGACAGGGGCAAGAGACCCAGTACTTC
TRBD2	TRBJ2-7	TRBV7-7	NA	CASSLREGYEQYF	TGTGCCAGCAGCCTCCGGGAGGGCTACGAGCAGTACTTC
TRBD1	TRBJ1-5	TRBV10-2	NA	CASSESTGSLQPQHF	TGCGCCAGCAGTGAGTCGACAGGGAGCTTACAGCCCCAGCATTTT
NA	TRBJ1-3	TRBV6-5	NA	CASSAGAGNTIYF	TGTGCCAGCAGCGCGGGAGCTGGAAACACCATATATTTT
TRBD1	TRBJ2-7	TRBV19	NA	CASSKTGTGEGEQYF	TGTGCCAGTAGTAAGACCGGGACAGGGGAGGGCGAGCAGTACTTC
NA	TRBJ1-5	TRBV7-2	NA	CASSLSNQPQHF	TGTGCCAGCAGCCTCAGCAATCAGCCCCAGCATTTT
NA	TRBJ2-1	TRBV18	NA	CASSPGGLYNEQFF	TGTGCCAGCTCACCGGGCGGACTCTACAATGAGCAGTTCTTC
TRBD2	TRBJ2-7	TRBV7-8	few	CASSLGLAGGYEQYF	TGTGCCAGCAGCTTAGGACTAGCGGGAGGTTACGAGCAGTACTTC
TRBD1	TRBJ1-3	TRBV28	NA	CASSSTGGFGNTIYF	TGTGCCAGCAGTTCCACAGGGGGTTTTGGAAACACCATATATTTT
TRBD1	TRBJ1-5	TRBV28	NA	CASTLTGQGASHSNQPQHF	TGTGCCAGCACCCTAACTGGGCAGGGGGCATCCCATAGCAATCAGCCCCAGCATTTT
NA	TRBJ2-1	TRBV12-3/TRBV12-4	NA	CASSLAGEDEQFF	TGTGCCAGCAGTTTGGCTGGGGAGGATGAGCAGTTCTTC
NA	TRBJ2-2	TRBV19	NA	CASSPRRGLTGELFF	TGTGCCAGTAGTCCCCGAAGGGGACTCACCGGGGAGCTGTTTTTT
NA	TRBJ1-1	TRBV19	NA	CASSPRLGEAFF	TGTGCCAGTAGCCCCCGCCTAGGCGAAGCTTTCTTT
NA	TRBJ1-6	TRBV29-1	NA	CSVGIGTANSPLHF	TGCAGCGTGGGGATCGGAACAGCAAATTCACCCCTCCACTTT
NA	TRBJ1-1	TRBV12-3/TRBV12-4	NA	CASSLAGNTEAFF	TGTGCCAGCAGTTTAGCAGGTAACACTGAAGCTTTCTTT
NA	TRBJ1-5	TRBV28	NA	CASRGSNQPQHF	TGTGCCAGCAGGGGGTCCAATCAGCCCCAGCATTTT
NA	TRBJ1-2	TRBV19	NA	CASRSTVNYGYTF	TGTGCCAGTAGATCGACGGTAAACTATGGCTACACCTTC
NA	TRBJ2-7	TRBV7-2	NA	CASSLALYEQYF	TGTGCCAGCAGCTTAGCGCTTTACGAGCAGTACTTC
NA	TRBJ1-6	TRBV6-1	NA	CASSEAQGYNSPLHF	TGTGCCAGCAGTGAAGCGCAGGGGTATAATTCACCCCTCCACTTT
NA	TRBJ2-2	TRBV21-1	NA	CASSKGGTGDTGELFF	TGTGCCAGCAGCAAAGGAGGGACAGGGGACACCGGGGAGCTGTTTTTT
NA	TRBJ2-1	TRBV28	NA	CASSLAYPNEQFF	TGTGCCAGCAGTTTAGCCTACCCCAATGAGCAGTTCTTC
TRBD1	TRBJ1-1	TRBV18	NA	CASSPRTGLNTEAFF	TGTGCCAGCTCACCACGGACAGGGCTGAACACTGAAGCTTTCTTT
TRBD2	TRBJ2-7	TRBV7-6	NA	CASSLGASGAGEQYF	TGTGCCAGCAGCTTAGGAGCTAGCGGAGCGGGGGAGCAGTACTTC
NA	TRBJ1-2	TRBV27	NA	CASSSTGKGAGYTF	TGTGCCAGCAGTTCTACAGGGAAAGGCGCTGGCTACACCTTC
TRBD1	TRBJ1-2	TRBV29-1	NA	CSVLTGSDYGYTF	TGCAGCGTCCTGACAGGGTCGGACTATGGCTACACCTTC
NA	TRBJ1-5	TRBV7-8	NA	CASSLDPGLGQPQHF	TGTGCCAGCAGCTTAGACCCGGGATTGGGTCAGCCCCAGCATTTT
TRBD2	TRBJ2-7	TRBV10-1	NA	CASSGVAGGEQYF	TGCGCCAGCAGTGGGGTAGCGGGAGGCGAGCAGTACTTC
NA	TRBJ1-5	TRBV28	NA	CASSLWGVRGPQHF	TGTGCCAGCAGTTTATGGGGGGTAAGAGGGCCCCAGCATTTT
NA	TRBJ2-3	TRBV20-1	NA	CSAQDGDTQYF	TGCAGTGCCCAAGACGGAGATACGCAGTATTTT
NA	TRBJ2-5	TRBV9	NA	CASSATGIGETQYF	TGTGCCAGCAGCGCCACAGGGATAGGGGAGACCCAGTACTTC
NA	TRBJ2-1	TRBV11-3	once	CASSLDGLSSEQFF	TGTGCCAGCAGCTTAGACGGCCTTAGTAGTGAGCAGTTCTTC
NA	TRBJ2-3	TRBV15	NA	CATSRDQGGGTDTQYF	TGTGCCACCAGCAGAGATCAAGGCGGTGGCACAGATACGCAGTATTTT
NA	TRBJ2-2	TRBV19	NA	CASRGAANTGELFF	TGTGCCAGTAGGGGCGCAGCGAACACCGGGGAGCTGTTTTTT
TRBD1	TRBJ2-6	TRBV5-4	NA	CASSLGGQSGANVLTF	TGTGCCAGCAGCTTGGGGGGACAGAGTGGGGCCAACGTCCTGACTTTC
NA	TRBJ2-5	TRBV2	NA	CASRETVAEETQYF	TGTGCCAGCAGGGAGACAGTGGCGGAGGAGACCCAGTACTTC
TRBD2	TRBJ2-7	TRBV19	NA	CASSLIAGGPGEQYF	TGTGCCAGTAGCCTGATAGCGGGAGGGCCAGGAGAGCAGTACTTC
NA	TRBJ2-5	TRBV12-3/TRBV12-4	once	CASSLVLETQYF	TGTGCCAGCAGTTTAGTGTTGGAGACCCAGTACTTC
NA	TRBJ1-3	TRBV7-2	NA	CASSLVLGGPGNTIYF	TGTGCCAGCAGCTTAGTTCTGGGGGGCCCGGGAAACACCATATATTTT
NA	TRBJ2-7	TRBV11-2	NA	CASSLYGGSYEQYF	TGTGCCAGCAGCCTCTACGGGGGCTCCTACGAGCAGTACTTC
NA	TRBJ2-5	TRBV10-3	NA	CAISESLGVQETQYF	TGTGCCATCAGTGAGTCCTTAGGGGTCCAAGAGACCCAGTACTTC
NA	TRBJ1-2	TRBV27	NA	CASSSQGPAGALYGYTF	TGTGCCAGCAGCTCTCAGGGGCCCGCGGGTGCCCTCTATGGCTACACCTTC
TRBD2	TRBJ2-1	TRBV27	NA	CASRLGLAGTYNEQFF	TGTGCCAGCAGACTGGGACTAGCGGGGACCTACAATGAGCAGTTCTTC
NA	TRBJ1-3	TRBV12-3/TRBV12-4	NA	CASSTTAGNTIYF	TGTGCCAGCAGCACGACAGCTGGAAACACCATATATTTT
TRBD1	TRBJ1-1	TRBV5-5	NA	CASSLAGGGGTEAFF	TGTGCCAGCAGCTTGGCCGGAGGGGGCGGCACTGAAGCTTTCTTT
NA	TRBJ1-3	TRBV5-1	NA	CASSLVGIGNTIYF	TGCGCCAGCAGCTTGGTTGGGATCGGAAACACCATATATTTT
TRBD1	TRBJ1-2	TRBV4-2	NA	CASSQENRGTREGYTF	TGTGCCAGCAGCCAAGAGAACAGGGGCACGAGAGAAGGCTACACCTTC
TRBD1	TRBJ1-5	TRBV24-1	NA	CATSDSTGGRDQPQHF	TGTGCCACCAGTGATTCGACAGGGGGCCGCGATCAGCCCCAGCATTTT
NA	TRBJ1-5	TRBV28	once	CASSSGPKVFF	TGTGCCAGCAGTTCAGGCCCAAAAGTTTTTTTT
NA	TRBJ1-1	TRBV6-5	NA	CAVLTGLRAFF	TGTGCCGTCTTAACGGGGCTCAGAGCTTTCTTT
NA	TRBJ2-7	TRBV29-1	NA	CSPPRDTTYEQYF	TGCAGCCCCCCACGGGACACAACCTACGAGCAGTACTTC
NA	TRBJ2-2	TRBV7-6	NA	CASSLVGGPGELFF	TGTGCCAGCAGCTTAGTGGGGGGACCCGGGGAGCTGTTTTTT
NA	TRBJ2-5	TRBV13	NA	CASSFGGSGETQYF	TGTGCCAGCAGCTTTGGGGGGAGCGGGGAGACCCAGTACTTC
NA	TRBJ1-4	TRBV28	NA	CASFPNLPNEKLFF	TGTGCCAGCTTCCCAAACCTTCCTAATGAAAAACTGTTTTTT
NA	TRBJ2-1	TRBV28	NA	CASSLYYEQFF	TGTGCCAGCAGTCTCTACTATGAGCAGTTCTTC